Given below is one TCR beta chain in context. The assay was immunoSEQ multiplex PCR, and TCRdb's table has in-frame clones only and misses some. The sample consists of approximately 13,000 clones, roughly 70% of them appearing once. The source of the sample is a study of neoadjuvant anti-PD-1 for oral cavity cancer. Regarding time point: after neoadjuvant nivolumab, at surgical resection. The CDR3 runs 13 residues. V shed 7 bases and J shed 5 bases, with 12 bases lying between them. Germline assignment: CDR1 SNHLY and CDR2 FYNNEI. Sequencing was performed on PBMCs, taken after nivolumab (anti-PD-1) treatment. V and J are TRBV2 and TRBJ2-1; TRBD2 might be the D (5 bases). The sequence came from a person between 40 and 80 years old with oral cavity squamous cell carcinoma. CDR3 loop: CASTRGANNEQFF. Written as DNA, the CDR3 is TGTGCCAGCACCCGGGGAGCTAACAATGAGCAGTTCTTC.